The 18 T cell receptor beta chains below come from one sample, sequenced in a study of human T cells and chemical hapten exposure. Time point meaning: patch test 2, 6 weeks after DPC sensitization. Treatment indicated: therapeutic diphenylcyclopropenone sensitization with weekly scalp DPC. TCRdb re-called the RACE reads through MiXCR, storing one row per CDR3 protein. This table has 95,000 or so distinct CDR3 sequences, roughly 11% appearing once. Source: whole blood, taken in connection with sensitization to the hapten diphenylcyclopropenone (DPC). These receptors were taken from a woman between 35 and 50 years old with alopecia areata. Some clones in this sample may be carry-over from other donors' samples.

This clonotype came up a few times. The gene calls are TRBV7-8 and TRBJ1-1; the match to TRBD1 covers 9 bases. The V segment lost 0 bases and the J segment 3 bases; nucleotides outside the gene matches: 2. The CDR3 is made up of 15 amino acids. Per the germline V gene, CDR1 is SGHVS and CDR2 is FQNEAQ. CDR3 nucleotide sequence: TGTGCCAGCAGCTTAGCTGGGACAGGGTACACTGAAGCTTTCTTT. Encoded protein: CASSLAGTGYTEAFF. The entire variable domain, with the rest obtained from reference TRBV7-8 and TRBJ1-1, is as follows: GAGVSQSPRYKVAKRGQDVALRCDPISGHVSLFWYQQALGQGPEFLTYFQNEAQLDKSGLPSDRFFAERPEGSVSTLKIQRTQQEDSAVYLCASSLAGTGYTEAFFGQGTRLTVV.

The table lists this clonotype with many counts. The chain recombines TRBV14 with TRBJ1-1; 8 bases map to TRBD1. Germline CDR1 and CDR2: SGHDN and FVKESK. This CDR3 comprises 13 residues. V trimming: 0 bases; J trimming: 11 bases; junction bases outside the gene matches: 5. The CDR3 protein is CASSQDLRQGAFF. The DNA of the CDR3 is TGTGCCAGCAGCCAAGATTTAAGACAGGGGGCTTTCTTT.

This chain joins TRBV20-1 and TRBJ1-4; unclear D gene. Trimming pared 5 bases from V and 0 bases from J, leaving 7 bases between. CDR1 is DFQATT, CDR2 SNEGSKA, per germline (reference sequence). The CDR3 runs to 13 residues. The CDR3, as DNA: TGCAGTGCTTACAGTCCAACTAATGAAAAACTGTTTTTT. This translates into CSAYSPTNEKLFF.

This clonotype has just a few counts. The chain recombines TRBV7-9 with TRBJ2-3; a possible D gene is TRBD1 (6 bases). The V gene lost 4 bases and the J gene lost 0 bases, with 11 bases spanning the gap. Germline CDR1 reads SEHNR; CDR2 reads FQNEAQ (reference sequence). This CDR3 spans 15 amino acids. The DNA of the CDR3 is TGTGCCAGCAGCTCAGACAGGCTTAGCACAGATACGCAGTATTTT. It codes for CASSSDRLSTDTQYF.

In this sample, this clonotype turned up many times. The chain recombines TRBV5-4 with TRBJ1-1, with a tentative D call TRBD1 (5 bases). Germline CDR1 and CDR2: SGHNT and YYREEE (reference sequence). V lost 4 bases and J lost 6, with 19 bases in between. There are 15 residues in the CDR3. The CDR3 DNA reads as TGTGCCAGCAGCCCGCCGGGACTCGAGACCGCTGAAGCTTTCTTT. Translating it yields CASSPPGLETAEAFF.

This clonotype was seen at least ten times. The J gene is TRBJ2-1, the V gene TRBV14, with 7 bases fitting TRBD1. The V gene's germline CDR1 is SGHDN and CDR2 FVKESK. Trimming took 1 base from V and 9 from J; bases not matched to a gene: 12. The CDR3 consists of 16 residues. Here the CDR3 DNA reads TGTGCCAGCAGCCAAGCAGTGGGTAGACAGGGCGGTGAGCAGTTCTTC. This gives the protein CASSQAVGRQGGEQFF.

The J gene is TRBJ2-4, the V gene TRBV10-3, with 10 nucleotides matching TRBD1. CDR3 length equals 16 residues. From germline, CDR1 is ENHRY and CDR2 SYGVKD. V lost 5 bases, J lost 5 bases, and 9 bases stayed unmatched. The CDR3 DNA sequence: TGTGCCATCAGTCCCGGGACAGGGGCTGGGGAAAACATTCAGTACTTC. This sequence encodes CAISPGTGAGENIQYF.

About this clonotype: A clone one base away is much larger, so this may be a read error. The J gene is TRBJ2-1, the V gene TRBV20-1; no clear D gene. This CDR3 has 15 amino acids. CDR1 and CDR2 from the germline V gene are DFQATT and SNEGSKA (reference sequence). The CDR3: CSARAASVSYNEQLF. The CDR3 bases are TGCAGTGCTAGAGCAGCGAGCGTCTCCTACAATGAGCAGCTCTTC.

There are a few counts of this clonotype. The chain joins TRBV7-2 to TRBJ2-1; tentatively, D is TRBD2 (6 bases). Germline V gives CDR1 SGHTA, CDR2 FQGNSA. The CDR3 consists of 16 residues. With 1 base removed from V and 0 bases from J, the gap between germline ends came to 10 bases. The CDR3 spells CASSLGGAPSYNEQFF. The CDR3 bases are TGTGCCAGCAGCTTAGGCGGGGCCCCCTCCTACAATGAGCAGTTCTTC.

This clonotype showed up just a few times. V is TRBV6-6 and J is TRBJ1-1, with unresolved D. This CDR3 has 15 residues. Looked up from germline, CDR1 is MNHNY and CDR2 is SVGAGI (reference sequence). Deletions cut 8 bases from V and 1 base from J, with 17 bases between. The CDR3 bases are TGTGCCAGCCATCCCCCCGGGGATCAGAACACTGAAGCTTTCTTT. Translating gives CASHPPGDQNTEAFF.

This clonotype was observed a handful of times. This chain links TRBV6-5 with TRBJ1-1; TRBD1 matches 8 bases. V was clipped by 3 bases and J by 6 bases; unmatched bases: 9. This CDR3 is built from 15 residues. The germline gives CDR1 MNHEY, CDR2 SVGAGI. CDR3 coding DNA: TGTGCCAGCAGTTATTACGGACAGGGTAACCCTGAAGCTTTCTTT. Amino acids: CASSYYGQGNPEAFF.

The chain uses TRBV7-2 and TRBJ2-2; possibly TRBD2 for D (6 bases). The ends were cut back, 5 bases at V and 0 bases at J, with 13 bases in the middle. Germline V gene lookup returns CDR1 SGHTA and CDR2 FQGNSA. The CDR3 spans 16 residues. In DNA, the CDR3 is TGTGCCAGCAGCGAGACCGGGACTTCGAACACCGGGGAGCTGTTTTTT. Amino acids: CASSETGTSNTGELFF. The full variable domain, in which reference TRBV7-2 and TRBJ2-2 provide the parts outside the CDR3, is GAGVSQSPSNKVTEKGKDVELRCDPISGHTALYWYRQSLGQGLEFLIYFQGNSAPDKSGLPSDRFSAERTGGSVSTLTIQRTQQEDSAVYLCASSETGTSNTGELFFGEGSRLTVL.

This clonotype was recorded many times. The CDR3 DNA sequence: TGCGCCAGCAGCCAAGGGGGCGGGGGCTCCACCGGGGAGCTGTTTTTT. This translates into CASSQGGGGSTGELFF. The rearrangement joins TRBV4-3 to TRBJ2-2, with D possibly being TRBD2 (7 bases). The germline gives CDR1 LGHNA, CDR2 YSLEER. CDR3 length: 16 residues. Trimming stripped 1 base from V and 4 bases from J, with 13 bases between.

This clonotype was seen a handful of times. The chain links TRBV12-3 or TRBV12-4 to TRBJ2-5; TRBD1 is a possible D gene (6 bases). The CDR3 totals 14 residues. The V gene lost 6 bases and the J gene lost 1 base, with 12 bases spanning the gap. CDR3 DNA sequence: TGTGCCAGCAGCCCCGGGACAACCCAAGAGACCCAGTACTTC. The encoded protein is CASSPGTTQETQYF.

This clonotype was counted between two and nine times. The V gene is TRBV28, the J gene TRBJ2-7; D is unclear. The V and J ends lost 6 bases and 4 bases respectively, with 22 bases between them. The CDR3 is made up of 16 amino acids. Germline V CDR1 and CDR2: MDHEN, SYDVKM. The CDR3 DNA sequence: TGTGCCAGCAGCCGGGTTCGGCAACCTCGGGCGTACGAGCAGTACTTC. Residues: CASSRVRQPRAYEQYF. The full variable domain, completed using reference TRBV28 and TRBJ2-7, is DVKVTQSSRYLVKRTGEKVFLECVQDMDHENMFWYRQDPGLGLRLIYFSYDVKMKEKGDIPEGYSVSREKKERFSLILESASTNQTSMYLCASSRVRQPRAYEQYFGPGTRLTVT.

The chain joins TRBV6-5 to TRBJ2-3; 7 nucleotides agree with TRBD2. This CDR3 has 15 amino acids. V lost 6 bases to trimming and J lost 5 bases; unmatched junction nucleotides: 11. CDR1 and CDR2 (germline): MNHEY, SVGAGI. CDR3 bases: TGTGCCAGCAGCCTACTCCCTGGCGGGGGAGATACGCAGTATTTT. It translates to CASSLLPGGGDTQYF.

The genes are TRBV7-9 and TRBJ2-3, with 12 bases fitting TRBD2. Germline-derived CDR1 and CDR2 are SEHNR and FQNEAQ (reference sequence). The ends lost 5 bases at V and 4 bases at J; junction bases unmatched: 7. The CDR3 is 16 residues long. In DNA form, the CDR3 reads TGTGCCAGCAGCATCAGGACTAGCGGGAAATCAGATACGCAGTATTTT. Its translation is CASSIRTSGKSDTQYF.

The genes are TRBV20-1 and TRBJ1-5, with 7 bases identical to TRBD1. The CDR3 loop spans 13 amino acids. The germline CDR1 and CDR2 sequences are DFQATT and SNEGSKA (reference sequence). The CDR3 loop reads CSARGRGNQPQHF. CDR3 coding DNA: TGCTCTGCAAGGGGGCGCGGCAATCAGCCCCAGCATTTT.